This T cell receptor delta chain was documented in a study of intestinal T cells in coeliac disease (dated by TCRdb to about 2020). With respect to the entire study: In the TRG cohort, the mean age of coeliac patients was about 15 years compared with around 59 years for controls, so the coeliac patients were much younger than the controls. All coeliac patients in the TRD cohort had raised anti-tissue transglutaminase antibodies, while no controls did. Duodenal biopsies from about 11 coeliac disease patients and about 11 non-coeliac controls were included in the TCR-delta (TRD) cohort. A second, larger TCR-gamma (TRG) cohort included duodenal biopsies from some 35 coeliac disease patients and about 20 non-coeliac controls.

Results the study describes overall, beyond this receptor: FFPE-derived DNA was found to be relatively degraded, and loss of a proportion of TCR sequences in each sample was likely caused by this degradation. Of 54 biopsies, around 51 (about 94%) were correctly classified by TRG clustering, and a leave-one-out accuracy of roughly 90% was reported. Age was significantly different between the coeliac and control groups, but splitting the analysis by age did not give a significant classification. Repeated CDR3 amino acid sequences could not be distinguished from PCR duplicates. TRD kmer-based clustering correctly classified all 20 or so biopsies in training, with a reported leave-one-out accuracy of roughly 90%.

Germline trimming amounts to 5 bases on V and 0 bases on J, with 12 as the count of junction bases outside the gene matches. Measured from the cysteine to the phenylalanine, the CDR3 is 15 residues long. Kept here is only the CDR3 DNA, which spans 45 bases and is read in frame from base 1. As encoded in the germline V gene (reference sequence), CDR1 is TVYSNPD while CDR2 is GDNSRS. The method was multiplex PCR. TRD repertoires were amplified in bulk from roughly 140 ng of biopsy DNA using the Biomed-2 kit. Purified TRD amplicons were pooled in equal amounts into a roughly 4 nM library before sequencing. TRD libraries were sequenced on an Illumina MiSeq using v3 chemistry with 2 x 300 cycles. As for the authors' bioinformatics: FastX removed reads in which more than 10% of nucleotides fell below the per-patient third-quartile quality score. Alignment of reads was performed with IMGT/HighV-QUEST so that V, D and J genes were assigned, CDR3 regions were identified and functionality was assessed. Sequences were converted to amino acids, and every sequence predicted to be non-functional was removed. CDR3s were split into kmers, with and without positional annotation; kmer frequencies underwent PCA, and samples were clustered using all 1023 combinations of PCs 1-10. Classification was validated by leave-one-out cross-validation, re-optimising parameters on the remaining samples each time. Shannon diversity was calculated with the vegan R package from repeated random subsamples, each the size of the lowest read count. In TCRdb, clones were called once more from the public reads by CATT, and rows of identical DNA were later combined. The V and J calls, along with clone size, are taken from TCRdb and not from the paper's own processing. The sample data list approximately 1,400 delta-chain clones, and roughly 69% of these were observed just once. The top ten clones comprise 15% to 20% of the sample.

Judged by its sample share, this clone qualifies as large (0.1 to 1%). Its binding antigen is unknown. Base-call qualities are not available, and no considerably larger clone is one nucleotide away. The same CDR3 can be traced to other DNA sequences in this sample. Genomic DNA was extracted with the QIAamp DNA FFPE tissue kit from ten 5-um FFPE scrolls per case. Classification of coeliac disease based on the TCR repertoire was tested using fully anonymised formalin-fixed paraffin-embedded duodenal biopsies that were surplus to diagnostic needs. This chain joins TRDV3 to TRDJ1; the central 7 bases match TRDD3. The receptor's source is a human donor with celiac disease. The specimen sequenced was a duodenal biopsy. The nucleotide sequence is TGTGCCATCCTATCTGGGGGTTCGTACACCGATAAACTCATCTTT. The resulting protein is CAILSGGSYTDKLIF.